This T cell receptor (beta chain) was sequenced during a study of ipilimumab plus nivolumab after autologous stem cell transplantation. Per germline, CDR1 GTSNPN and CDR2 SVGIG (reference sequence). This CDR3 spans 12 amino acids. The V end was cut by 2 bases, the J end by 13 bases, with 14 bases between. Sequenced by immunoSEQ multiplex PCR; TCRdb stores in-frame clones only, minus some. The sample lists fewer than 25,000 clones, just under 75% occurring once. The sample holds one count of this clone. The input for sequencing was PBMCs, taken in a trial of ipilimumab plus nivolumab as post-transplant consolidation. This TCR came from a male donor with diffuse large B-cell lymphoma. This chain joins TRBV30 and TRBJ1-4; D gene unclear. CDR3 sequence (DNA): TGTGCCTGGAGTAACCTAATGGGCTCACTGTTTTTT. Its translation: CAWSNLMGSLFF.